This TCR beta chain was sequenced in a study of blood T cell repertoires in COVID-19 (dated by TCRdb to 2018 to 2020). For the wider study: Recovered participants in ImmuneRACE Cohort 3 were defined as having two consecutive negative NP/OP PCR tests, clearance from a healthcare professional, or resolution of symptoms. Samples from collaborators originated in the United States, Italy and Spain and spanned both the acute and convalescent phases of COVID-19. The material from the prospective study consisted of cDNA or gDNA derived from T cells, B-cell-depleted T cells, or PBMCs. Subjects who had been exposed to COVID-19, were actively infected with it, or had recovered from it provided the deeply sampled blood TCRbeta repertoires that made up the dataset. The repertoires were made available in a free public database intended to serve as a resource for research on the immune response to SARS-CoV-2. The samples were drawn from the first 160 participants of the ongoing ImmuneRACE study and from some 1,300 subjects provided by 6 global collaborators. Sample metadata almost always included a de-identified subject ID, COVID-19 status, age in years and sex. Where available, HLA class I and class II types were taken from metadata supplied by the sample provider and were not determined by assay-based typing. Study-level results and caveats: The amount of clinical and demographic metadata varied by source and participant and was provided uncurated.

This clone was seen only once. This clone's antigen is unknown. No quality values exist for individual bases; no much larger clone is one base distant. TCRbeta CDR3 regions were amplified from genomic DNA by means of the immunoSEQ Assay, a bias-controlled multiplex PCR. Per the source publication's procedure: Within the assay, amplification of reference gene primers was used to estimate how many nucleated cells each sample contained. To quantify the absolute abundance of each unique TCRbeta CDR3 rearrangement, sequence reads were collapsed and filtered. For each sample, productive Simpson clonality was calculated by taking the square root of Simpson's diversity index across productive rearrangements. The immuneACCESS repertoire file appears here via TCRdb, limited to in-frame rearrangements. These files lack a portion of the clones; in checked studies, under half of the deficit traces to unresolved V genes, and the cause of the others is not known. V and J calls and clone size are copied from that table; D and trimming were computed from the DNA. This sample is represented by some 300,000 clones; about 88% of them were singletons. The ten largest clones add up to roughly 2% of the sample.

V is cut by 0 bases and J by 4 bases, and the space between the germline ends is 13 bases. CDR1 and CDR2 were assigned from the germline V gene as SGHRS and YFSETQ. Its CDR3 holds 15 amino acids, cysteine through phenylalanine. Only the CDR3 DNA is retained, 45 bases long and in frame from the first base. Enrolling through a virtual design, the prospective study's participants ranged in age from roughly 18 to 95 years and lived across about two dozen United States geographic areas. To assign participants to cohorts, the prospective study relied on clinical history that participants themselves reported in a screening survey and a study questionnaire. Each participant in the prospective study had whole blood, serum and a nasopharyngeal or oropharyngeal swab collected by mobile phlebotomists. Additional blood draws and questionnaires over an approximately two-month period could optionally be provided by prospective study participants. Blood samples from the prospective study were shipped frozen or at room temperature prior to DNA extraction.

The rearranged chain carries TRBV5-1 and TRBJ2-5; TRBD2 is a possible D gene, resting on 5 matching bases. Material: PBMCs or T cells enriched from blood (not recorded which). The clonotype was recovered from a woman in her fifties or sixties in a cohort exposed to, infected with or recovered from COVID-19 (not recorded which). The CDR3 protein is CASSLESGKRETQYF. The base sequence is TGCGCCAGCAGCTTGGAATCGGGGAAGCGAGAGACCCAGTACTTC.